This TCR beta chain was recovered during a study of blood T cell repertoires in COVID-19. Study background: Samples representing acute and convalescent COVID-19 were sourced from the United States, Italy and Spain. Sources were T cells, B-cell-depleted T cells, or PBMCs; the material itself was cDNA or gDNA.

CDR3 length: 13 residues. Germline-derived CDR1 and CDR2 are MGHRA and YSYEKL. V shed 0 bases and J shed 8 bases, with 9 bases lying between them. Methods used by the authors: Amplified reference gene primers provided the basis for estimating nucleated cell counts. Measured with immunoSEQ multiplex PCR; TCRdb has only the in-frame clones, and not every one. The V and J calls and clone size were taken over from that table, and D and trimming were inferred from the DNA. The sample shows approximately 76,000 clones, around nine tenths of them seen only once. The receptor was derived from a woman in her sixties or seventies with acute or convalescent COVID-19. The rearrangement joins TRBV4-1 to TRBJ2-3; D remains ambiguous. Sequencing was carried out using peripheral blood. The CDR3 region has the DNA TGCGCCAGCAGCCAAGAGTCCGCGCCTACGCAGTATTTT. Its protein is CASSQESAPTQYF.